This T cell receptor beta chain was sequenced during a study of CD8 T cells in Susac syndrome. General observations from the study: The study conceded that relatively few individuals underwent its TCR sequencing and HLA analysis.

Worth noting for this clonotype: Antigen unknown.

The CDR3 covers 18 residues. Germline V CDR1 and CDR2: MDHEN, SYDVKM. Trimming stripped 4 bases from V and 2 bases from J, with 18 bases between. Reverse transcription of roughly 0.45 to 1 ug RNA used random hexamers. TCR beta CDR3 was amplified by immunoSEQ covering 54 Vbeta and 13 Jbeta. TCRdb analysed the immunoSEQ multiplex PCR reads with MiXCR anew, one entry per CDR3 protein. The repertoire holds approximately 70,000 distinct CDR3 sequences, with roughly 94% as singletons. TCR beta from blood CD8+ and CD4+ T cells was sequenced. Negative isolation yielded the CD8+ and CD4+ T cells, while FACS enriched the TEMRA cells.

This chain connects TRBV28 to TRBJ2-6, with D perhaps matching TRBD1 (6 bases). Material: CD8+ T cells from PBMCs. The origin of this receptor is a human donor in good health. The CDR3 nucleotides read TGTGCCAGCAGTTACGCATCCCTCAGGGGAGCTGGGGCCAACGTCCTGACTTTC. It specifies CASSYASLRGAGANVLTF.